These T cell receptor beta chains were read from a single sample in a study of T cells in narcolepsy. Clones were read by immunoSEQ multiplex PCR, and TCRdb kept only the in-frame ones, dropping some. The sample consists of approximately 30,000 clones, more than 75% of them appearing once. The specimen sequenced was CD45RA- memory CD4+ T cells from PBMCs. These receptors all stem from a human donor with narcolepsy. CDR3s include the opening cysteine and the closing phenylalanine or tryptophan. Fields, in order: clone size, V gene, D gene, J gene, CDR3 protein, CDR3 DNA. D genes are given only for firm matches. Expanded clones get a size class; other rows say once, few or many, or leave the size out.

.	TRBV11-2	.	TRBJ2-5	CASSRSGQETQYF	TGTGCCAGCTCCCGCAGCGGGCAAGAGACCCAGTACTTC
few	TRBV6-5	.	TRBJ1-4	CASSFGQSEKLFF	TGTGCCAGCAGTTTCGGGCAGAGCGAAAAACTGTTTTTT
.	TRBV11-2	.	TRBJ2-2	CASSSPYGGELFF	TGTGCCAGCAGCTCCCCGTACGGCGGGGAGCTGTTTTTT
.	TRBV11-2	.	TRBJ1-2	CASSSGGYGYTF	TGTGCCAGCAGCTCCGGGGGGTATGGCTACACCTTC
few	TRBV4-1	.	TRBJ1-5	CASSQDRLASLYSNQPQHF	TGCGCCAGCAGCCAAGACAGGTTGGCTTCCCTTTATAGCAATCAGCCCCAGCATTTT
.	TRBV2	.	TRBJ1-4	CASSGPRGGNEKLFF	TGTGCCAGCAGCGGTCCCCGCGGGGGTAATGAAAAACTGTTTTTT
.	TRBV11-2	.	TRBJ2-5	CASRQTVQETQYF	TGTGCCAGCAGGCAGACAGTACAAGAGACCCAGTACTTC
.	TRBV7-8	.	TRBJ2-5	CASSVRDGQETQYF	TGTGCCAGCAGCGTCAGGGACGGGCAAGAGACCCAGTACTTC
.	TRBV2	.	TRBJ1-2	CASSEESVAGYTF	TGTGCCAGCAGTGAAGAGTCGGTGGCGGGCTACACCTTC
once	TRBV2	.	TRBJ1-5	CASSGAGRQPQHF	TGTGCCAGCAGTGGGGCAGGGCGTCAGCCCCAGCATTTT
.	TRBV5-6	TRBD1	TRBJ2-7	CASSTGDRFYEQYF	TGTGCCAGCAGCACTGGGGACAGATTCTACGAGCAGTACTTC
.	TRBV15	.	TRBJ1-2	CATSRGGMALYGYTF	TGTGCCACCAGCAGAGGGGGAATGGCCCTTTATGGCTACACCTTC
.	TRBV15	.	TRBJ1-2	CATSRDASHWGYTF	TGTGCCACCAGCAGAGATGCCTCTCACTGGGGCTACACCTTC
.	TRBV4-1	.	TRBJ1-6	CASSHPRGANSPLHF	TGCGCCAGCAGCCATCCGAGGGGGGCAAATTCACCCCTCCACTTT
once	TRBV7-9	TRBD1	TRBJ2-2	CASSLTGTGGGNTGELFF	TGTGCCAGCAGCCTTACCGGGACAGGGGGCGGAAACACCGGGGAGCTGTTTTTT
once	TRBV9	TRBD2	TRBJ2-5	CASSVGLAGETQYF	TGTGCCAGCAGCGTAGGCCTAGCGGGAGAGACCCAGTACTTC
.	TRBV6-5	.	TRBJ1-1	CASSFYLSGGNTEAFF	TGTGCCAGCAGTTTCTACTTGTCCGGGGGGAACACTGAAGCTTTCTTT
.	TRBV11-2	.	TRBJ2-7	CASSFTGGGTVYEQYF	TGTGCCAGCAGCTTTACTGGCGGAGGGACAGTCTACGAGCAGTACTTC
.	TRBV25-1	.	TRBJ2-1	CASSESWAGEQFF	TGTGCCAGCAGTGAAAGCTGGGCGGGTGAGCAGTTCTTC
.	TRBV28	TRBD1	TRBJ1-2	CASSQGVEGYTF	TGTGCCAGCAGTCAGGGGGTGGAGGGCTACACCTTC
.	TRBV9	TRBD1	TRBJ1-4	CASSASGTGLEKLFF	TGTGCCAGCAGCGCCTCCGGGACAGGGCTCGAAAAACTGTTTTTT
.	TRBV25-1	TRBD1	TRBJ1-1	CASSESQGTEAFF	TGTGCCAGCAGTGAATCACAGGGGACTGAAGCTTTCTTT
few	TRBV10-3	TRBD1	TRBJ1-1	CAIRVGQGEAFF	TGTGCCATCAGGGTTGGACAGGGAGAAGCTTTCTTT
.	TRBV5-1	TRBD1	TRBJ2-2	CASSRDRAGTGELFF	TGCGCCAGCAGCCGGGACAGGGCGGGAACCGGGGAGCTGTTTTTT
.	TRBV7-9	.	TRBJ1-1	CASSPSGVSTEAFF	TGTGCCAGCAGCCCGTCCGGGGTATCCACTGAAGCTTTCTTT
.	TRBV6-6	TRBD1	TRBJ2-1	CASFDRDSNEQFF	TGTGCCAGCTTCGACAGGGATTCCAATGAGCAGTTCTTC
.	TRBV9	.	TRBJ1-1	CASRMGADTEAFF	TGTGCCAGCAGAATGGGGGCTGACACTGAAGCTTTCTTT
.	TRBV4-1	.	TRBJ1-1	CASSQPRRGNTEAFF	TGCGCCAGCAGCCAACCCCGGAGAGGGAACACTGAAGCTTTCTTT
.	TRBV28	.	TRBJ2-1	CASSPGVVSYNEQFF	TGTGCCAGCAGTCCAGGGGTGGTCTCCTACAATGAGCAGTTCTTC
.	TRBV7-9	.	TRBJ1-1	CASTLGGLGNTEAFF	TGTGCCAGCACCCTTGGGGGGTTGGGGAACACTGAAGCTTTCTTT
.	TRBV5-4	TRBD1	TRBJ2-5	CASSPRDREETQYF	TGTGCCAGCAGCCCCCGGGACAGAGAAGAGACCCAGTACTTC
.	TRBV6-1	.	TRBJ2-2	CASSEQSGEITGELFF	TGTGCCAGCAGTGAGCAGTCAGGGGAGATTACCGGGGAGCTGTTTTTT
once	TRBV6-1	TRBD2	TRBJ2-5	CASTTSAETQYF	TGTGCCAGCACTACTAGCGCGGAGACCCAGTACTTC
.	TRBV28	.	TRBJ1-4	CASSFLQHGSNEKLFF	TGTGCCAGCAGTTTCCTCCAACACGGATCTAATGAAAAACTGTTTTTT
.	TRBV5-1	TRBD2	TRBJ2-7	CASSIRTSGGDEQYF	TGCGCCAGCAGCATCCGGACTAGCGGGGGAGACGAGCAGTACTTC
.	TRBV5-8	.	TRBJ1-2	CASSPQANYGYTF	TGTGCCAGCAGCCCACAGGCTAACTATGGCTACACCTTC
.	TRBV20-1	.	TRBJ2-3	CSARVEDTQYF	TGCAGTGCTAGAGTAGAAGATACGCAGTATTTT
once	TRBV5-1	TRBD1	TRBJ1-2	CASSLALDRGYGYTF	TGCGCCAGCAGCTTGGCTCTGGACAGGGGCTATGGCTACACCTTC
.	TRBV5-8	TRBD1	TRBJ1-1	CASSLRKGQGLVEAFF	TGTGCCAGCAGCTTGCGCAAGGGACAGGGTCTGGTTGAAGCTTTCTTT
.	TRBV7-7	TRBD2	TRBJ2-5	CASSTPRSGGQETQYF	TGTGCCAGCAGCACGCCGCGTAGCGGGGGACAAGAGACCCAGTACTTC
.	TRBV10-3	TRBD1	TRBJ1-2	CAIRGQEGSYGYTF	TGTGCCATCAGGGGACAGGAGGGGTCCTATGGCTACACCTTC
.	TRBV11-3	.	TRBJ1-2	CASSLDRWRIPLGMDGYTF	TGTGCCAGCAGCTTAGATAGGTGGCGGATTCCCCTCGGTATGGATGGCTACACCTTC
.	TRBV9	TRBD2	TRBJ2-3	CASSVGLAGGSSTDTQYF	TGTGCCAGCAGCGTAGGTCTAGCGGGGGGAAGTAGCACAGATACGCAGTATTTT
.	TRBV4-2	.	TRBJ2-3	CASSFWGLADTQYF	TGTGCCAGCAGCTTTTGGGGGCTAGCAGATACGCAGTATTTT
.	TRBV5-1	.	TRBJ2-2	CASSLALTGGQNTGELFF	TGCGCCAGCAGCTTGGCCCTGACGGGGGGACAGAACACCGGGGAGCTGTTTTTT
.	TRBV6-1	TRBD1	TRBJ1-6	CASRDREASPLHF	TGTGCCAGCAGGGACAGGGAGGCTTCACCCCTCCACTTT
.	TRBV5-1	.	TRBJ2-7	CASSPEGVAVYEQYF	TGCGCCAGCAGCCCGGAGGGCGTAGCGGTCTACGAGCAGTACTTC
.	TRBV28	.	TRBJ1-3	CASSLRSFGNTIYF	TGTGCCAGCAGCTTAAGGAGCTTTGGAAACACCATATATTTT
.	TRBV7-9	.	TRBJ1-2	CASSLGGDYTF	TGTGCCAGCAGCTTAGGGGGGGACTACACCTTC
.	TRBV5-6	TRBD1	TRBJ1-2	CASSFTGATDGYTF	TGTGCCAGCAGCTTCACAGGGGCGACGGATGGCTACACCTTC
few	TRBV6-6	TRBD2	TRBJ2-1	CASRASGGTNNEQFF	TGTGCCAGCAGAGCAAGCGGGGGGACAAACAATGAGCAGTTCTTC
.	TRBV5-4	.	TRBJ1-2	CASSLDSYGYTF	TGTGCCAGCAGCTTGGACAGCTATGGCTACACCTTC
few	TRBV5-4	TRBD2	TRBJ2-7	CASSLDGGGSYEQYF	TGTGCCAGCAGCTTGGATGGCGGGGGGTCCTACGAGCAGTACTTC
.	TRBV9	TRBD1	TRBJ1-3	CASSVGTGGVNTIYF	TGTGCCAGCAGCGTTGGGACAGGGGGTGTAAACACCATATATTTT
.	TRBV25-1	.	TRBJ1-6	CASSETVNYNSPLHF	TGTGCCAGCAGTGAAACAGTGAACTATAATTCACCCCTCCACTTT
.	TRBV10-2	.	TRBJ1-5	CASRGLSSNQPQHF	TGCGCCAGCAGGGGACTGTCTAGCAATCAGCCCCAGCATTTT
.	TRBV6-1	TRBD1	TRBJ1-2	CASSELGQGDNYGYTF	TGTGCCAGCAGTGAATTGGGACAGGGTGATAACTATGGCTACACCTTC
.	TRBV11-1	TRBD2	TRBJ2-1	CASSYWAGGEDNEQFF	TGTGCCAGCAGCTACTGGGCGGGGGGCGAGGACAATGAGCAGTTCTTC